The clone carrying this TCR beta chain was seen only a few times. The antigen is undetermined. The TCRbeta library was prepared with unique molecular identifiers. TCRdb reanalysed the PCR reads using MiXCR and keeps one entry per CDR3 protein. The data contain some 440,000 distinct CDR3 sequences, under 20% of them seen just once; the ten biggest clones take up under 30%. This entry comes from a study of T-cell reconstitution after alpha-beta-depleted transplantation in children. With 5 bases clipped from V and 0 bases from J, the junction kept 8 bases outside the gene matches. Germline V gene data show CDR1 as LGHDT and CDR2 as YNNKEL (reference sequence). This CDR3 has 16 amino acids. Findings and limits, study-wide: T-cell counts and diversity at one year following transplant were attributed mainly to newly produced T cells. Recipient T cells and thymic progenitors that survived gave rise to the high TCRbeta diversity observed at day 60 in some patients.

The TCR originated in a boy under two years old who had a stem cell transplant for Wiskott-Aldrich syndrome, so the T cells may come from the graft donor. The V call is TRBV3-1, the J call TRBJ2-5, with TRBD2 matching over 8 bases. Sequenced here: PBMCs, mostly from graft donor cells, sampled 360 days after TCRalphabeta/CD19-depleted stem cell transplant. CDR3 sequence: CASSKPSGSYQETQYF. Here the CDR3 DNA reads TGTGCCAGCAGCAAACCTAGCGGGTCATACCAAGAGACCCAGTACTTC.